Sequencing of this TCR beta chain was carried out in a study of T cells after yellow fever vaccination. This CDR3 region has 16 residues. The V gene end was trimmed by 3 bases and the J gene end by 9 bases; junction bases not matched to a gene: 12. TCRdb reprocessed the 5' RACE reads via MiXCR and lists one record per CDR3 protein. The sample holds roughly 190,000 distinct CDR3 sequences; 11% are singletons and the top ten take 30% to 45%. This specimen was CD8+ T cells sorted from PBMCs, taken 15 days after the yellow fever booster vaccination. The sequence was obtained from a young man who received the YFV17D yellow fever vaccine. The rearrangement links TRBV12-3 or TRBV12-4 to TRBJ2-1; 9 bases agree with TRBD1. CDR3 nucleotides: TGTGCCAGCAGTTTCTGGGCCTCAACAGGGGGCGGTGAGCAGTTCTTC. Translated: CASSFWASTGGGEQFF.